This T cell receptor (beta chain) was sequenced in a study of CD8+CD57+ T cells in acquired aplastic anemia. Study in general: DNA per sorted CD4+ or CD8+ sample ranged roughly 0.19 to 30 ug, averaging roughly 3.2 ug.

Profiling of TCR beta VDJ combinations and CDR3 sequences used genomic DNA as template. TCRdb passed the reads through MiXCR, listing each CDR3 protein once. The table shows about 170,000 distinct CDR3 sequences, with around 60% occurring only once. The CDR3 covers 15 residues. The germline V and J ends were trimmed by 8 bases and 0 bases, with 14 bases remaining between them. The germline gives CDR1 LNHDA, CDR2 SQIVND (reference sequence). The V gene is TRBV19, the J gene TRBJ1-3; TRBD1 is a possible D gene (6 bases). The sequence was obtained from a human donor in good health. Sequencing used sorted CD4+, CD8+, or CD8+CD57+ T cells (not recorded which) from PBMCs. The CDR3 loop is CASRPQGSSGNTIYF. CDR3 in DNA: TGTGCCAGTCGTCCACAGGGTTCCTCTGGAAACACCATATATTTT.